This T cell receptor beta chain comes out of a study of graft-versus-host responses after intestinal transplantation. Study-level information: Anti-thymocyte globulin induction, then tacrolimus and steroids for around 3 years, went to all recipients. Study results and limitations: The recipient marrow held GvH clones, and some of them showed up first in ileum or blood.

Libraries were prepared by immunoSEQ multiplex PCR; TCRdb keeps only in-frame clonotypes and omits some of them. The sample holds 90,000 to 130,000 clones, more than 80% seen once. Germline V gene data show CDR1 as MNHEY and CDR2 as SVGAGI. CDR3 length equals 15 residues. V gave up 8 bases and J gave up 1 base, with 15 bases separating them. In the case of this clone: Its antigen is currently unknown.

The sample here was unstimulated CD4+ T cells sorted from spleen or lymph node cells, taken before transplant. The sequence derives from a human donor who was the organ donor for an intestinal transplant. The rearrangement joins TRBV6-5 to TRBJ1-5; D remains ambiguous. The CDR3 protein is CASGNWERSNQPQHF. The CDR3 DNA follows: TGTGCCAGCGGCAATTGGGAGAGGAGCAATCAGCCCCAGCATTTT.